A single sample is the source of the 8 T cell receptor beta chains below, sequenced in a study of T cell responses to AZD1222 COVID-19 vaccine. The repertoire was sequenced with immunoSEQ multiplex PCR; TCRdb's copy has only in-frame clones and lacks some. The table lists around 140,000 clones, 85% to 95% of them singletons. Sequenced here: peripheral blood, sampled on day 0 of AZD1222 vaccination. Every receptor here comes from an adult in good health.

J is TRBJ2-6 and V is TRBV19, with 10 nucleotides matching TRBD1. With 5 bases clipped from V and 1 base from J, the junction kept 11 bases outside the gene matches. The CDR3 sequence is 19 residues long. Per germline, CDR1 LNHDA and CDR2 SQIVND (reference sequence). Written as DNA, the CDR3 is TGTGCCAGTAGTCCCCGGGACAGGGGCTTAGGGTCTGGGGCCAACGTCCTGACTTTC. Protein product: CASSPRDRGLGSGANVLTF.

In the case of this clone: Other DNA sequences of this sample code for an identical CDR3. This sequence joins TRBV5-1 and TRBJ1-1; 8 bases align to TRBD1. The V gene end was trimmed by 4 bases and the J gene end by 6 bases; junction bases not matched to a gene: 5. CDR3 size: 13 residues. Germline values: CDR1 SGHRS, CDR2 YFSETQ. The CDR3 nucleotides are TGCGCCAGCAGCATCGGACAGGGTTCTGAAGCTTTCTTT. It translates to CASSIGQGSEAFF.

The CDR3 here is CASSQGGVRQGTNYGYTF. The CDR3 DNA follows: TGTGCCAGCAGCCAAGGGGGAGTGAGACAGGGGACTAACTATGGCTACACCTTC. The rearrangement joins TRBV4-2 to TRBJ1-2, with 8 bases matching TRBD1. CDR1 and CDR2 from the germline V gene are LGHNA and YNFKEQ. The junction had 10 bases not matched to a gene; V was cut back by 1 base and J by 0 bases. CDR3 length: 18 amino acids.

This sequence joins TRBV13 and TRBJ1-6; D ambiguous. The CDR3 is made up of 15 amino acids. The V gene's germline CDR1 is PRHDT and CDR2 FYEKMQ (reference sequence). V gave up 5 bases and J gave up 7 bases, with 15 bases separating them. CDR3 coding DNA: TGTGCCAGCAGCCCCGGAAATTATGGAAATTCACCCCTCCACTTT. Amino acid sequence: CASSPGNYGNSPLHF. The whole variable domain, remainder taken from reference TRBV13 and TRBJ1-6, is AAGVIQSPRHLIKEKRETATLKCYPIPRHDTVYWYQQGPGQDPQFLISFYEKMQSDKGSIPDRFSAQQFSDYHSELNMSSLELGDSALYFCASSPGNYGNSPLHFGNGTRLTVT.

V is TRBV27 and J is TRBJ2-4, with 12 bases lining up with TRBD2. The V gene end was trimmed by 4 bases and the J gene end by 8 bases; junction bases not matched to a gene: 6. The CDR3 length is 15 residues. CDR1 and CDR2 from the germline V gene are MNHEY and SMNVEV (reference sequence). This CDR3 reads CASSWLAGGRHIQYF. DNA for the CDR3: TGTGCCAGCAGTTGGCTAGCGGGGGGGCGACACATTCAGTACTTC.

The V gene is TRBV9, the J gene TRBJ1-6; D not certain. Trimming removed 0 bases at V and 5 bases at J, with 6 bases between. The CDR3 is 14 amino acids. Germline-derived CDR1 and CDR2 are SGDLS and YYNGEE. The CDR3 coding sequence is TGTGCCAGCAGCGTAGAGACACATAATTCACCCCTCCACTTT. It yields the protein CASSVETHNSPLHF.

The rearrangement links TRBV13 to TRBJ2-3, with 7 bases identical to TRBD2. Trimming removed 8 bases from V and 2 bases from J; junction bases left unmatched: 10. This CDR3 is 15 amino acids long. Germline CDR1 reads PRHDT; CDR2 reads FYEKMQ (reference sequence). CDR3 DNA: TGTGCCAGCGCTTACGGGGGGACCACCACAGATACGCAGTATTTT. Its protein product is CASAYGGTTTDTQYF.

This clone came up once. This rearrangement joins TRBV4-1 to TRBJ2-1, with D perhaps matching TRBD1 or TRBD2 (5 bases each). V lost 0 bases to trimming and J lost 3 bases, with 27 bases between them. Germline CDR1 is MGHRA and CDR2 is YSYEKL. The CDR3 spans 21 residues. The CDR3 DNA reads TGCGCCAGCAGCCAAGAAACCCCCCGGGGACCCCAACCCCTCTACTACAATGAGCAGTTCTTC. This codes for CASSQETPRGPQPLYYNEQFF.